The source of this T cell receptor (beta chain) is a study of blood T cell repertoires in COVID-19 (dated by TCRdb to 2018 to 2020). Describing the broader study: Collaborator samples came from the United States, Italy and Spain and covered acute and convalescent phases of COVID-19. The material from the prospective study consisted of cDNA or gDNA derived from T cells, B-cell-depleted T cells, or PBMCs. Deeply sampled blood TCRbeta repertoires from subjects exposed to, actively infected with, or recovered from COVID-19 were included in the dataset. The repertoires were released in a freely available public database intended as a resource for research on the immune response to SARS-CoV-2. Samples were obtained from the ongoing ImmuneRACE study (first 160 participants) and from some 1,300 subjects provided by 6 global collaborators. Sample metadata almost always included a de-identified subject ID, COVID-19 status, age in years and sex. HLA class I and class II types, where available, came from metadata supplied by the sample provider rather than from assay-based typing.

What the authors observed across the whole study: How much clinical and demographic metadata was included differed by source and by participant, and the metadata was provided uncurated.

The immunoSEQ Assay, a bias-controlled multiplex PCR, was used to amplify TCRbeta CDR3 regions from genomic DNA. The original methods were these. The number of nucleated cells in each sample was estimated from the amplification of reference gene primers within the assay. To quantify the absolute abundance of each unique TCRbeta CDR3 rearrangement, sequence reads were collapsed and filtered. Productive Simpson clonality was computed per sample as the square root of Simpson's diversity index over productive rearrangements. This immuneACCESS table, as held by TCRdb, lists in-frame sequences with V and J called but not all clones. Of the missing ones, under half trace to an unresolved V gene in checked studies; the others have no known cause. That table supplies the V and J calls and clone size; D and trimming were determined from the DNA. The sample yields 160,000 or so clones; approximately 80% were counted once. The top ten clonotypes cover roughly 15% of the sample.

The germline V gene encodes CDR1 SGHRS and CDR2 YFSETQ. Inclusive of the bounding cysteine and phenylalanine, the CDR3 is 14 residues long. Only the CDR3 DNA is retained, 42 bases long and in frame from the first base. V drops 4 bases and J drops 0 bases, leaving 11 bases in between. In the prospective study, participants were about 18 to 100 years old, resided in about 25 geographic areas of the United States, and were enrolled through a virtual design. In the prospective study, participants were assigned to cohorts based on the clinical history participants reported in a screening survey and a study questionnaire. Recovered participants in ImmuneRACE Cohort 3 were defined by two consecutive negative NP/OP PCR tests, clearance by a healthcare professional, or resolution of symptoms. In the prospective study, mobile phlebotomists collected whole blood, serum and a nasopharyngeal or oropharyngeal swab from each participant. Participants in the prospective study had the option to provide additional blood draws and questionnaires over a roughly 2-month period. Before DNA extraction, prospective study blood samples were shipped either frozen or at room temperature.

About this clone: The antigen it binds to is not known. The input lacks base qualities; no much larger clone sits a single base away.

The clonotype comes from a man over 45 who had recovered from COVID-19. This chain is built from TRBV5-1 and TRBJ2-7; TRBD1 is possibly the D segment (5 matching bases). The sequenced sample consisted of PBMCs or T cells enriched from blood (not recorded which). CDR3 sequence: CASSPQTDSYEQYF. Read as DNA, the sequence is TGCGCCAGCAGCCCCCAGACAGACTCCTACGAGCAGTACTTC.